The rows below give T cell receptor beta chains drawn from one sample of a study of T cell responses to AZD1222 COVID-19 vaccine. Generated by immunoSEQ multiplex PCR, the TCRdb table keeps only in-frame clones and is missing some. The sample lists tens of thousands of clones, about nine tenths occurring once. The sequencing here drew on peripheral blood, taken on day 0 of AZD1222 vaccination. These receptors were taken from an adult in good health. The CDR3 runs from the conserved cysteine through the conserved F or W. The D gene is left open where the match is weak. Some rows have no size entry. The others give once, few or many, or a class for an expanded clone.

v_gene,len,d_gene,abundance,j_gene,CDR3aa,CDR3nt
TRBV2,11,NA,NA,TRBJ1-2,CASSPSYGYTF,TGTGCCAGCAGTCCCAGCTATGGCTACACCTTC
TRBV4-2,15,NA,NA,TRBJ2-1,CASSQDPSSYNEQFF,TGTGCCAGCAGCCAGGACCCGAGCTCCTACAATGAGCAGTTCTTC
TRBV6-2/TRBV6-3,14,TRBD2,NA,TRBJ2-3,CASSSGRGVDTQYF,TGTGCCAGCAGTAGCGGGAGGGGTGTAGATACGCAGTATTTT
TRBV28,16,NA,NA,TRBJ1-3,CASSLLGRASGNTIYF,TGTGCCAGCAGTTTATTGGGCAGGGCCTCTGGAAACACCATATATTTT
TRBV6-1,16,NA,NA,TRBJ2-2,CASSELRTEAAGELFF,TGTGCCAGCAGTGAACTTAGGACAGAAGCTGCCGGGGAGCTGTTTTTT
TRBV11-3,13,NA,few,TRBJ1-6,CASSFNFNSPLHF,TGTGCCAGCAGCTTCAATTTCAATTCACCCCTCCACTTT
TRBV18,16,NA,NA,TRBJ1-2,CASSPQGTTANYGYTF,TGTGCCAGCTCACCACAGGGGACAACGGCTAACTATGGCTACACCTTC
TRBV4-1,17,NA,NA,TRBJ1-4,CASSQSPGHNSNEKLFF,TGCGCCAGCAGCCAAAGTCCGGGACATAACTCTAATGAAAAACTGTTTTTT
TRBV18,14,NA,NA,TRBJ1-3,CASSITRAGNTIYF,TGTGCCAGCTCAATCACAAGGGCTGGAAACACCATATATTTT
TRBV5-1,13,NA,once,TRBJ1-2,CASRDHLTNGYTF,TGCGCCAGTCGGGACCATCTAACTAATGGCTACACCTTC
TRBV6-4,15,TRBD1,medium-sized,TRBJ2-5,CASSPGTGGAETQYF,TGTGCCAGCAGTCCCGGGACAGGGGGCGCAGAGACCCAGTACTTC
TRBV9,18,TRBD2,NA,TRBJ2-3,CASSAETSSDGEGDTQYF,TGTGCCAGCAGCGCCGAAACTTCTAGCGATGGGGAGGGAGATACGCAGTATTTT
TRBV3-1/TRBV3-2,14,NA,NA,TRBJ2-3,CASSHGRSTDTQYF,TGTGCCAGCAGCCATGGGCGTAGCACAGATACGCAGTATTTT
TRBV4-1,16,TRBD2,NA,TRBJ2-1,CASSQSGRAVYNEQFF,TGCGCCAGCAGCCAGAGCGGGAGGGCCGTCTACAATGAGCAGTTCTTC
TRBV11-2,19,TRBD2,NA,TRBJ2-1,CASSLGRKVSGISYNEQFF,TGTGCCAGCAGCTTAGGCAGGAAGGTTAGCGGGATTTCCTACAATGAGCAGTTCTTC
TRBV5-1,15,TRBD1,NA,TRBJ1-1,CASSVRDRGNTEAFF,TGCGCCAGCAGCGTCCGGGACAGGGGGAACACTGAAGCTTTCTTT
TRBV24-1,16,NA,NA,TRBJ2-2,CATSDSGVPNTGELFF,TGTGCCACCAGTGATTCCGGAGTCCCAAACACCGGGGAGCTGTTTTTT
TRBV28,15,NA,NA,TRBJ2-1,CASSTGTALGDEQFF,TGTGCCAGCAGTACCGGGACCGCCTTGGGAGATGAGCAGTTCTTC
TRBV6-6,15,NA,NA,TRBJ2-3,CASSYPGSRPDTQYF,TGTGCCAGCAGTTACCCGGGTAGTAGGCCAGATACGCAGTATTTT
TRBV6-5,13,NA,NA,TRBJ2-1,CASRGRDHNEQFF,TGTGCCAGCCGGGGCAGGGATCACAATGAGCAGTTCTTC
TRBV11-2,12,NA,NA,TRBJ2-5,CASSWASETQYF,TGTGCCAGCAGCTGGGCCTCAGAGACCCAGTACTTC
TRBV6-4,16,TRBD1,NA,TRBJ2-1,CASSPNMGQGAVEQFF,TGTGCCAGCAGCCCTAACATGGGACAGGGGGCCGTTGAGCAGTTCTTC
TRBV4-1,16,NA,once,TRBJ2-2,CASSQFGGANTGELFF,TGCGCCAGCAGCCAATTCGGCGGGGCGAACACCGGGGAGCTGTTTTTT
TRBV6-1,16,NA,NA,TRBJ2-4,CASSEARRIAKNIQYF,TGTGCCAGCAGTGAAGCCCGCCGAATAGCCAAAAACATTCAGTACTTC